The 7 T cell receptor beta chains listed next were all sequenced from one sample in a study of blood T cell repertoires in COVID-19. Libraries were prepared by immunoSEQ multiplex PCR; TCRdb keeps only in-frame clonotypes and omits some of them. The sample carries around 300,000 clones, approximately 88% recorded once. What was sequenced was peripheral blood. Every receptor here comes from a young woman with COVID-19, enrolled during active disease.

CDR3 sequence (DNA): TGTGCCAGCAGCCCGAGTCTACTCGGCGAGCAGTACTTC. It translates to CASSPSLLGEQYF. The V and J genes are TRBV14 and TRBJ2-7; D gene unclear. This CDR3 region has 13 residues. V lost 4 bases and J lost 6, with 13 bases in between. Germline CDR1 is SGHDN and CDR2 is FVKESK.

The chain carries TRBV6-5 and TRBJ1-2; the match to TRBD1 covers 8 bases. Germline V gene sequence: CDR1 MNHEY, CDR2 SVGAGI. The CDR3 runs to 13 residues. Germline trimming cut 6 bases from V and 5 bases from J; bases unmatched to any gene: 5. CDR3: CASSPGGQYGYTF. The CDR3 nucleotides are TGTGCCAGCAGCCCAGGGGGCCAGTATGGCTACACCTTC.

The J gene is TRBJ1-1, the V gene TRBV11-3, with D possibly being TRBD1 (6 bases). The V gene lost 2 bases and the J gene lost 8 bases, with 12 bases spanning the gap. This CDR3 comprises 13 residues. The V gene's germline CDR1 is SGHNT and CDR2 YENEEA. The CDR3 DNA sequence: TGTGCCAGCAGCTTAACGACAGGCCTCGAAGCTTTCTTT. It yields the protein CASSLTTGLEAFF.

A single count supports this clone. The chain combines TRBV4-1 with TRBJ1-6; D is ambiguous. CDR1 MGHRA and CDR2 YSYEKL come from the germline V gene. V was pared by 4 bases and J by 4 bases, with 8 bases between. CDR3 length equals 14 residues. The DNA of the CDR3 is TGCGCCAGCAGCCCCGGGTTGTATAATTCACCCCTCCACTTT. It yields the protein CASSPGLYNSPLHF.

This rearrangement joins TRBV9 to TRBJ2-1; 15 bases are a match to TRBD2. Germline trimming cut 6 bases from V and 10 bases from J; bases unmatched to any gene: 5. In germline, CDR1 is SGDLS, CDR2 YYNGEE. CDR3 length: 14 residues. CDR3: CASTPGTSGGEQFF. CDR3 in DNA: TGTGCCAGCACCCCAGGGACTAGCGGGGGGGAGCAGTTCTTC.

The chain uses TRBV6-5 and TRBJ2-1; D might be TRBD1 (5 bases). This CDR3 contains 15 residues. The germline V and J ends were trimmed by 7 bases and 0 bases, with 13 bases remaining between them. The germline V gene has CDR1 MNHEY and CDR2 SVGAGI. As DNA, the CDR3 is TGTGCCAGCAAGGGGCTTCTGAGCTCCTACAATGAGCAGTTCTTC. Protein sequence: CASKGLLSSYNEQFF.

The chain is built from TRBV5-1 and TRBJ1-1, with D hard to call. The CDR3 runs 14 residues. Trimming shortened V by 1 base and J by 1 base, and 8 bases separated the two germline ends. CDR1 and CDR2 (germline): SGHRS, YFSETQ. CDR3 loop: CASSLPFRNTEAFF. In DNA, the CDR3 is TGCGCCAGCAGCTTGCCCTTCAGGAACACTGAAGCTTTCTTT. The full variable domain, its missing parts supplied by reference TRBV5-1 and TRBJ1-1, is KAGVTQTPRYLIKTRGQQVTLSCSPISGHRSVSWYQQTPGQGLQFLFEYFSETQRNKGNFPGRFSGRQFSNSRSEMNVSTLELGDSALYLCASSLPFRNTEAFFGQGTRLTVV.